These 25 T cell receptor beta chains were all obtained from the same sample, sequenced in a study of T cells in Graves' hyperthyroidism and ophthalmopathy. Amplified TCR beta CDR3 regions derived from RNA transcripts. First-round RT-PCR of the TCR CDR3 relied on the HTBI primer set. A single record per CDR3 protein comes from TCRdb applying MiXCR to the multiplex PCR reads. The data hold more than 550,000 distinct CDR3 sequences, with around 20% observed a single time. Sample: blood. The receptors were sampled from a woman aged 45-59 years with Graves' hyperthyroidism that later progressed to Graves' ophthalmopathy.

J is TRBJ1-1 and V is TRBV9, with no clear D. This CDR3 is built from 15 residues. The germline gives CDR1 SGDLS, CDR2 YYNGEE. V lost 0 bases and J lost 2, with 11 bases in between. CDR3 in amino acids: CASSVAGVGNTEAFF. CDR3 bases: TGTGCCAGCAGCGTAGCTGGAGTGGGTAACACTGAAGCTTTCTTT. The full variable domain, in which reference TRBV9 and TRBJ1-1 provide the parts outside the CDR3, is DSGVTQTPKHLITATGQRVTLRCSPRSGDLSVYWYQQSLDQGLQFLIQYYNGEERAKGNILERFSAQQFPDLHSELNLSSLELGDSALYFCASSVAGVGNTEAFFGQGTRLTVV.

This clonotype was counted a few times. This chain uses TRBV25-1 with TRBJ1-6, with D unclear. CDR3 length: 14 residues. Germline-derived CDR1 and CDR2 are MGHDK and SYGVNS. Deletions cut 4 bases from V and 3 bases from J, with 7 bases between. The DNA for the CDR3 is TGTGCCAGCAGTGTAGGCAGCTATAATTCACCCCTCCACTTT. This sequence encodes CASSVGSYNSPLHF.

This clonotype appeared a few times. The J gene is TRBJ1-1, the V gene TRBV6-1; D gene uncertain. CDR3 length: 13 amino acids. Germline V lookup: CDR1 MNHNS, CDR2 SASEGT. Trimming cost V 3 bases and J 5 bases, with 10 bases left between them. The CDR3 nucleotides read TGTGCCAGCAGTGACAGGTCGGGGACTGAAGCTTTCTTT. It encodes CASSDRSGTEAFF.

This clonotype was seen repeatedly, ten times or more. CDR3 in DNA: TGTGCCAGCTCACACGGGACGGATAATTCACCCCTCCACTTT. The encoded protein is CASSHGTDNSPLHF. The J gene is TRBJ1-6, the V gene TRBV18; TRBD1 might be the D (5 bases). Trimming took off 4 bases at V and 5 bases at J, with 9 bases between the two ends. Germline assignment: CDR1 KGHSH and CDR2 LQKENI. This CDR3 comprises 14 residues.

Regarding this clonotype: Mismatch with germline at one junction end may stem from a read error. The chain has TRBV2 and TRBJ2-3, with 8 positions matching TRBD2. CDR1 and CDR2 from the germline V gene are SNHLY and FYNNEI. The CDR3 has 14 amino acids. DNA of the CDR3: TGTGCCACCAGTCGGGGGGGCGGAGTTGATACGCAGTATTTT. It encodes CATSRGGGVDTQYF.

This clonotype was counted many times. The V and J genes are TRBV20-1 and TRBJ2-7; 9 positions agree with TRBD2. This CDR3 is built from 14 residues. CDR1 and CDR2 (germline): DFQATT, SNEGSKA (reference sequence). V shed 4 bases and J 6 bases; nucleotides not matched to a gene: 10. The chain's CDR3 is CSAILAGGRSEQYF. The CDR3 DNA is TGCAGTGCTATACTAGCGGGCGGGCGGAGCGAGCAGTACTTC.

This clonotype occurred many times. J is TRBJ1-1 and V is TRBV5-1, with D unresolved. Germline CDR1 is SGHRS and CDR2 is YFSETQ. Trimming pared 2 bases from V and 4 bases from J, leaving 9 bases between. This CDR3 has 13 amino acids. CDR3: CASSFPPATEAFF. The CDR3 DNA reads TGCGCCAGCAGCTTCCCCCCCGCCACTGAAGCTTTCTTT.

V usage is TRBV7-9 and J usage is TRBJ1-2, with 7 positions matching TRBD1. In germline, CDR1 is SEHNR, CDR2 FQNEAQ (reference sequence). The CDR3 totals 15 residues. Losses at the gene ends were 5 bases for V and 4 bases for J; bases not matched to a gene: 10. The chain's CDR3 is CASSVPTGTAYGYTF. The DNA for the CDR3 is TGTGCCAGCAGCGTTCCGACAGGGACAGCCTATGGCTACACCTTC.

This clonotype occurred many times. The V call is TRBV3-1, the J call TRBJ1-1; D not resolved. Germline CDR1 is LGHDT and CDR2 is YNNKEL (reference sequence). This CDR3 is built from 14 residues. The V and J ends lost 4 bases and 0 bases respectively, with 9 bases between them. This CDR3 reads CASSPARMNTEAFF. CDR3 sequence (DNA): TGTGCCAGCAGCCCGGCCAGGATGAACACTGAAGCTTTCTTT.

This sequence joins TRBV7-8 and TRBJ1-6; no reliable D call. Germline CDR1 is SGHVS and CDR2 is FQNEAQ. The CDR3 spans 13 residues. V was pared by 4 bases and J by 9 bases, with 10 bases between. CDR3 DNA: TGTGCCAGCAGCTCCGGACCAATTTCACCCCTCCACTTT. It encodes CASSSGPISPLHF.

This clonotype occurred many times. The chain combines TRBV2 with TRBJ2-7; TRBD1 aligns across 9 bases. This CDR3 has 17 residues. Germline assignment: CDR1 SNHLY and CDR2 FYNNEI. V was pared by 3 bases and J by 3 bases, with 12 bases of the junction left unmatched. The CDR3 spells CASSERTDRGRLYEQYF. In nucleotides, the CDR3 is TGTGCCAGCAGTGAGCGGACGGACAGGGGCAGGCTCTACGAGCAGTACTTC.

Ten or more counts support this clonotype. The chain carries TRBV2 and TRBJ2-1, with 7 bases aligning to TRBD2. J gave up 2 bases and V 6 bases, and 10 bases lay outside the gene matches. This CDR3 is 16 amino acids long. Germline V CDR1 and CDR2: SNHLY, FYNNEI. The CDR3: CASRGRGGGTYNEQFF. The CDR3 DNA reads TGTGCCAGCAGGGGCCGTGGCGGGGGAACCTACAATGAGCAGTTCTTC.

In this sample, this clonotype turned up a few times. The rearrangement links TRBV30 to TRBJ2-2; TRBD2 agrees at 8 bases. The V gene's germline CDR1 is GTSNPN and CDR2 SVGIG (reference sequence). CDR3 length equals 13 residues. The J segment lost 7 bases and the V segment lost 0 bases, leaving 1 base of the junction unmatched. The CDR3 sequence is CAWSVRGVGELFF. CDR3 DNA sequence: TGTGCCTGGAGTGTGCGGGGGGTCGGGGAGCTGTTTTTT.

This clonotype was observed many times. The V and J genes are TRBV2 and TRBJ1-2; D unclear. V lost 4 bases and J lost 0, with 15 bases in between. Germline CDR1 reads SNHLY; CDR2 reads FYNNEI. This CDR3 is built from 16 residues. CDR3 sequence reads: CASSATLAGANYGYTF. CDR3 DNA: TGTGCCAGCAGTGCTACCTTGGCCGGAGCTAACTATGGCTACACCTTC. Supplemented by reference TRBV2 and TRBJ1-2, the full variable domain reads EPEVTQTPSHQVTQMGQEVILRCVPISNHLYFYWYRQILGQKVEFLVSFYNNEISEKSEIFDDQFSVERPDGSNFTLKIRSTKLEDSAMYFCASSATLAGANYGYTFGSGTRLTVV.

This clonotype was seen ten or more times. The V and J genes are TRBV28 and TRBJ2-1; the D gene is possibly TRBD1 (6 bases). Germline-derived CDR1 and CDR2 are MDHEN and SYDVKM. Trimming pared 5 bases from V and 2 bases from J, leaving 13 bases between. The CDR3 is made up of 15 amino acids. The CDR3 region has the DNA TGTGCCAGCAGTAACACAGGGCCAACCTACAATGAGCAGTTCTTC. This sequence encodes CASSNTGPTYNEQFF. Full variable domain (missing parts from reference TRBV28 and TRBJ2-1): DVKVTQSSRYLVKRTGEKVFLECVQDMDHENMFWYRQDPGLGLRLIYFSYDVKMKEKGDIPEGYSVSREKKERFSLILESASTNQTSMYLCASSNTGPTYNEQFFGPGTRLTVL.

This clonotype was recorded a few times. The chain recombines TRBV20-1 with TRBJ2-2; D tentatively fits TRBD1 or TRBD2 (5 bases each). The V gene lost 0 bases and the J gene lost 7 bases, with 12 bases spanning the gap. Germline loops: CDR1 DFQATT, CDR2 SNEGSKA (reference sequence). This CDR3 comprises 14 residues. The chain's CDR3 is CSARERRGGGELFF. CDR3 sequence (DNA): TGCAGTGCTAGAGAGCGCCGGGGCGGCGGGGAGCTGTTTTTT.

The V gene is TRBV7-9, the J gene TRBJ1-1; D is ambiguous. Germline assignment: CDR1 SEHNR and CDR2 FQNEAQ (reference sequence). The CDR3 sequence is 18 residues long. The ends were cut back, 4 bases at V and 5 bases at J, with 26 bases in the middle. The CDR3 spells CASSSVLYTDGAGTEAFF. DNA of the CDR3: TGTGCCAGCAGCTCTGTTCTATATACGGACGGAGCGGGGACTGAAGCTTTCTTT.

This clonotype was picked up many times. In DNA, the CDR3 is TGCAGTGCGAGGACAGGGGGAACTGAAGCTTTCTTT. Encoded protein: CSARTGGTEAFF. The chain uses TRBV20-1 and TRBJ1-1; 10 bases fit TRBD1. From germline, CDR1 is DFQATT and CDR2 SNEGSKA (reference sequence). There are 12 residues in the CDR3. Trimming took 6 bases from V and 5 from J; bases not matched to a gene: 3.

In this sample, this clonotype turned up a few times. V gene TRBV12-3 or TRBV12-4 combines with J gene TRBJ1-5; the match to TRBD1 covers 10 bases. V shed 6 bases, J shed 9 bases, and the junction held 8 bases outside the gene matches. The CDR3 spans 14 residues. CDR3 sequence reads: CASSLGQGIRPQHF. The CDR3 DNA reads as TGTGCCAGCAGCCTGGGACAGGGGATTAGGCCCCAGCATTTT.

This chain connects TRBV9 to TRBJ1-2; tentative D call: TRBD1 (6 bases). V was cut by 2 bases and J by 7 bases, with 12 bases left in between. The germline gives CDR1 SGDLS, CDR2 YYNGEE. CDR3 length equals 13 residues. The CDR3 protein is CASSVLTGRGYTF. For the CDR3, the DNA is TGTGCCAGCAGCGTCCTGACAGGCCGTGGCTACACCTTC. Combining the CDR3 with reference TRBV9 and TRBJ1-2 gives the whole variable domain DSGVTQTPKHLITATGQRVTLRCSPRSGDLSVYWYQQSLDQGLQFLIQYYNGEERAKGNILERFSAQQFPDLHSELNLSSLELGDSALYFCASSVLTGRGYTFGSGTRLTVV.

The sample holds many counts of this clonotype. The V call is TRBV18, the J call TRBJ1-2, with 9 bases fitting TRBD1. Germline CDR1 is KGHSH and CDR2 is LQKENI. V gave up 3 bases and J gave up 2 bases; unmatched junction bases: 7. The CDR3 contains 16 residues. The CDR3 DNA reads TGTGCCAGCTCACCGACTGGGACAGGGAAGAACTATGGCTACACCTTC. Its protein product is CASSPTGTGKNYGYTF.

The J gene is TRBJ1-6, the V gene TRBV9, with D possibly TRBD1 on 5 matching bases. V lost 0 bases, J lost 4 bases, and 17 bases lay in between. Germline assignment: CDR1 SGDLS and CDR2 YYNGEE. This CDR3 is built from 18 residues. CDR3 bases: TGTGCCAGCAGCGTAGAAGAGGGGCATCCCGTTTATAATTCACCCCTCCACTTT. As protein: CASSVEEGHPVYNSPLHF.

This clonotype was seen many times. The rearrangement uses TRBV5-4 and TRBJ1-2, with D maybe TRBD1 (6 bases). Germline assignment: CDR1 SGHNT and CDR2 YYREEE (reference sequence). V was cut by 3 bases and J by 2 bases, with 11 bases left in between. The CDR3 consists of 14 residues. CDR3 amino acids: CASSSTGANYGYTF. The CDR3 coding sequence is TGTGCCAGCAGCTCGACAGGCGCGAACTATGGCTACACCTTC.

The chain's CDR3 is CASSAVGQGRSSNQPQHF. CDR3 in DNA: TGTGCCAGCAGTGCTGTGGGACAGGGGAGAAGTAGCAATCAGCCCCAGCATTTT. The V and J genes are TRBV2 and TRBJ1-5; 10 bases map to TRBD1. Per the germline V gene, CDR1 is SNHLY and CDR2 is FYNNEI. The CDR3 length is 18 residues. With V trimmed by 4 bases and J by 0 bases, 9 bases remained unmatched.

This clonotype occurred a few times. The chain links TRBV27 to TRBJ2-5; no definite D call. V was shortened by 0 bases and J by 2 bases, with 13 bases between the two germline ends. CDR3 length: 16 residues. Germline V lookup: CDR1 MNHEY, CDR2 SMNVEV (reference sequence). CDR3 DNA sequence: TGTGCCAGCAGTTTATCAATCCTCATTAGTCAAGAGACCCAGTACTTC. Translated: CASSLSILISQETQYF.